This T cell receptor beta chain was identified during a study of shared clonotypes between healthy human individuals. All donors were Caucasian adults living in Nashville, Tennessee. This clone was counted at least ten times. Its specificity is unknown. General study results and limits: Sequencing depth was expected to influence donor clonotype sharing.

Using immunoSEQ multiplex PCR, the repertoire was profiled, and TCRdb retains in-frame clones only, with some absent. This sample carries about 460,000 clones, around 77% of them seen once, and the ten largest clones take 12%. This CDR3 spans 13 amino acids. CDR1 and CDR2 from the germline V gene are GTSNPN and SVGIG (reference sequence). The V gene lost 0 bases and the J gene lost 5 bases, with 10 bases spanning the gap. The receptor's source is a woman aged 40 to 55 in good health. Some clones in this sample may be carry-over from other donors' samples. Sequencing was performed on PBMCs. The rearrangement uses TRBV30 and TRBJ1-2, with D possibly matching TRBD1 (5 bases). CDR3 region: CAWSVAGEYGYTF. The CDR3 coding sequence is TGTGCCTGGAGTGTTGCGGGGGAGTATGGCTACACCTTC.